The 2 T cell receptor beta chains in this list originate from one sample, sequenced in a study. In TCRdb, the 5' RACE reads were re-called with MiXCR into one record per CDR3 protein. The repertoire holds about 46,000 distinct CDR3 sequences, around 26% seen once, with under 2.5% in the top ten. Source material: naive CD4+ T cells sorted from blood. Documented subset: naive CD4+ T cells, CD4+CD45RA+CD25-. The receptors were gathered from a female donor with breast cancer.

Remarks on this clonotype: No conserved phenylalanine or tryptophan ends this CDR3, so it is likely a read error. The chain joins TRBV7-2 to TRBJ2-7; maybe TRBD1 (6 bases). Trimming took off 5 bases at V and 0 bases at J, with 8 bases between the two ends. In germline, CDR1 is SGHTA, CDR2 FQGNSA. This CDR3 contains 13 residues. The CDR3 DNA sequence: TGTGCCAGCAGCCTCAGGGGCTCCTACGAGCAGTACTCC. Translation: CASSLRGSYEQYS.

This rearrangement joins TRBV10-2 to TRBJ2-2; D unclear. The CDR3 covers 12 residues. The V gene's germline CDR1 is WSHSY and CDR2 SAAADI. V was pared by 6 bases and J by 2 bases, with 4 bases between. In nucleotides, the CDR3 is TGCGCCAGCAGCGAAAACACCGGGGAGCTGTTTTTT. Protein product: CASSENTGELFF.